The 22 T cell receptor beta chains presented below share a single source sample, sequenced in a study of CD8 T cells in Susac syndrome (dated by TCRdb to between 2018 and 2020). Libraries were constructed by the immunoSEQ multiplex PCR assay. RNA was extracted with the RNeasy kit and roughly 0.5 to 1 ug was reverse transcribed using random hexamers. In TCRdb, the public reads were trimmed at Q25 with fastp and aligned with MiXCR, with productive beta chains retained. Each record represents a unique CDR3 protein, reported with the most common genes and DNA among its rows. The sample records 170,000 or so distinct CDR3 sequences, about 94% of which are singletons. Around 0.094% of the sample goes to the ten largest clones. The material sequenced was CD4+ T cells from PBMCs. These receptors were collected from a human donor with Susac syndrome.

This chain connects TRBV24-1 to TRBJ1-5; TRBD1 might be the D (5 bases). Deletions cut 0 bases from V and 4 bases from J, with 9 bases between. Germline loops: CDR1 KGHDR, CDR2 SFDVKD. There are 15 residues in the CDR3. As DNA, the CDR3 is TGTGCCACCAGTGATTTGCCCGGGGGAAATCAGCCCCAGCATTTT. Translated, it gives CATSDLPGGNQPQHF.

The rearrangement joins TRBV19 to TRBJ1-5, with unresolved D. Trimming took off 1 base at V and 1 base at J, with 11 bases between the two ends. The CDR3 contains 16 residues. The germline CDR1 and CDR2 sequences are LNHDA and SQIVND (reference sequence). The CDR3 region is CASSIVGRRSNQPQHF. The CDR3 DNA reads as TGTGCCAGTAGTATAGTCGGCAGGCGAAGCAATCAGCCCCAGCATTTT.

CDR3 amino acids: CSAREQGRETQYF. CDR3 in DNA: TGCAGTGCTAGGGAACAGGGGAGAGAGACCCAGTACTTC. The chain has TRBV20-1 and TRBJ2-5, with 7 nucleotides matching TRBD1. Germline loops: CDR1 DFQATT, CDR2 SNEGSKA (reference sequence). The CDR3 runs to 13 residues. The junction had 5 bases not matched to a gene; V was cut back by 3 bases and J by 4 bases.

This rearrangement joins TRBV18 to TRBJ1-4, with D perhaps matching TRBD1 (5 bases). CDR3 length: 15 amino acids. Germline lookup yields CDR1 KGHSH and CDR2 LQKENI. Trimming left V 3 bases short and J 10 bases short, with 18 bases between. CDR3 loop: CASSPEAPPGGKLFF. CDR3 sequence (DNA): TGTGCCAGCTCACCTGAAGCACCCCCCGGGGGAAAACTGTTTTTT.

The chain recombines TRBV6-1 with TRBJ1-4; TRBD1 aligns across 8 bases. The CDR3 has 13 residues. The ends lost 5 bases at V and 8 bases at J; junction bases unmatched: 4. Germline V gene lookup returns CDR1 MNHNS and CDR2 SASEGT. In nucleotides, the CDR3 is TGTGCCAGCAGTCCGGACAGGGCGGAAAAACTGTTTTTT. It yields the protein CASSPDRAEKLFF.

The sample holds one count of this clonotype. Here the CDR3 reads CSANPGASGSTQYF. CDR3 DNA sequence: TGCAGCGCCAACCCAGGGGCGAGCGGGAGCACGCAGTATTTT. The chain combines TRBV29-1 with TRBJ2-3; 8 bases align to TRBD2. Germline V gives CDR1 SQVTM, CDR2 ANQGSEA. The CDR3 contains 14 residues. V was clipped by 7 bases and J by 9 bases; unmatched bases: 15.

The J gene is TRBJ2-1, the V gene TRBV10-3; no definite D call. CDR1 and CDR2 (germline): ENHRY, SYGVKD. V lost 6 bases and J lost 0, with 9 bases in between. The length of the CDR3 is 14 residues. CDR3: CAISLESSYNEQFF. In DNA, the CDR3 is TGTGCCATCAGCTTGGAGAGCTCCTACAATGAGCAGTTCTTC.

This chain uses TRBV2 with TRBJ2-5, with a tentative D call TRBD2 (6 bases). Germline lookup yields CDR1 SNHLY and CDR2 FYNNEI. This CDR3 spans 13 amino acids. V gave up 6 bases and J gave up 4 bases, with 12 bases separating them. In DNA, the CDR3 is TGTGCCAGCAGCGGGGACTCCCGAGAGACCCAGTACTTC. Translated, it gives CASSGDSRETQYF.

The V gene is TRBV29-1, the J gene TRBJ2-1; D remains unclear. The germline gives CDR1 SQVTM, CDR2 ANQGSEA. Trimming stripped 7 bases from V and 5 bases from J, with 6 bases between. CDR3 size: 10 residues. The CDR3 spells CSALHNEQFF. The CDR3 bases are TGCAGCGCCCTACACAATGAGCAGTTCTTC.

CDR3 DNA: TGCAGTGCTAACGGACTAGCGGGAATTGGAGAGACCCAGTACTTC. Translation: CSANGLAGIGETQYF. The V gene is TRBV20-1, the J gene TRBJ2-5; TRBD2 aligns across 12 bases. V trimming: 4 bases; J trimming: 4 bases; junction bases outside the gene matches: 7. The CDR3 consists of 15 residues. CDR1 and CDR2 (germline): DFQATT, SNEGSKA (reference sequence).

The chain is built from TRBV10-3 and TRBJ2-7; D is unclear. Germline V gene sequence: CDR1 ENHRY, CDR2 SYGVKD. Trimming cost V 3 bases and J 0 bases, with 9 bases left between them. The CDR3 spans 14 residues. For the CDR3, the DNA is TGTGCCATCAGTGAATCGATCGCCTCCTACGAGCAGTACTTC. Its translation: CAISESIASYEQYF.

The chain combines TRBV4-3 with TRBJ2-1; no clear D. Trimming removed 0 bases at V and 2 bases at J, with 11 bases between. Germline-derived CDR1 and CDR2 are LGHNA and YSLEER. The CDR3 loop spans 16 amino acids. The CDR3: CASSQEFGLTYNEQFF. Here the CDR3 DNA reads TGCGCCAGCAGCCAAGAATTTGGGCTAACCTACAATGAGCAGTTCTTC.

The J gene is TRBJ1-5, the V gene TRBV29-1, with 7 bases identical to TRBD1. Trimming took 7 bases from V and 2 from J; bases not matched to a gene: 11. The CDR3 covers 15 residues. Per the germline V gene, CDR1 is SQVTM and CDR2 is ANQGSEA. CDR3 nucleotide sequence: TGCAGCGCATCGACAGGGTCAGGGGGCAATCAGCCCCAGCATTTT. Translated: CSASTGSGGNQPQHF.

The V gene is TRBV30, the J gene TRBJ2-1; D remains ambiguous. From germline, CDR1 is GTSNPN and CDR2 SVGIG (reference sequence). The length of the CDR3 is 11 residues. The V gene lost 4 bases and the J gene lost 9 bases, with 10 bases spanning the gap. CDR3: CAWNLPGEQFF. The CDR3 DNA sequence: TGTGCCTGGAATCTCCCGGGTGAGCAGTTCTTC.

This sequence joins TRBV9 and TRBJ2-2; possible D gene TRBD2, 6 bases. Germline CDR1 is SGDLS and CDR2 is YYNGEE. This CDR3 spans 17 amino acids. V was shortened by 0 bases and J by 4 bases, with 16 bases between the two germline ends. CDR3 amino acids: CASSVAYGRGVTGELFF. CDR3 in DNA: TGTGCCAGCAGCGTAGCCTATGGGCGGGGTGTCACCGGGGAGCTGTTTTTT.

This clonotype has only one observation. CDR3 in DNA: TGTGCCAGCAGCCAGGGACACCTAGATCAGCCCCAGCATTTT. Its translation is CASSQGHLDQPQHF. V is TRBV9 and J is TRBJ1-5, with D possibly matching TRBD1 (6 bases). V was shortened by 4 bases and J by 5 bases, with 13 bases between the two germline ends. The CDR3 is 14 residues long. Germline CDR1 reads SGDLS; CDR2 reads YYNGEE.

This chain links TRBV6-2 or TRBV6-3 with TRBJ2-1; D perhaps matches TRBD1 (6 bases). From germline, CDR1 is MNHEY and CDR2 SVGEGT. The V and J ends lost 6 bases and 0 bases respectively, with 12 bases between them. The CDR3 length is 15 residues. The CDR3 sequence is CASRHTGSSYNEQFF. CDR3 coding DNA: TGTGCCAGCAGACATACAGGGAGCTCCTACAATGAGCAGTTCTTC.

The chain recombines TRBV6-5 with TRBJ1-3; TRBD1 matches at 9 bases. The CDR3 contains 14 residues. Trimming cost V 6 bases and J 4 bases; bases outside gene matches: 4. Germline CDR1 reads MNHEY; CDR2 reads SVGAGI. The CDR3 DNA sequence: TGTGCCAGCAGACGGGACAGGGTCGGAAACACCATATATTTT. This translates into CASRRDRVGNTIYF.

The rearrangement joins TRBV7-9 to TRBJ2-7; TRBD2 aligns across 9 bases. CDR3 size: 14 residues. Looked up from germline, CDR1 is SEHNR and CDR2 is FQNEAQ (reference sequence). V shed 0 bases, J shed 7 bases, and the junction held 4 bases outside the gene matches. CDR3 amino acids: CASSLASGSREQYF. The CDR3 DNA follows: TGTGCCAGCAGCTTAGCTAGCGGGAGTCGTGAGCAGTACTTC.

This clonotype was detected once. This chain joins TRBV2 and TRBJ2-3, with D maybe TRBD2 (6 bases). This CDR3 has 15 residues. In germline, CDR1 is SNHLY, CDR2 FYNNEI. V lost 5 bases to trimming and J lost 2 bases, with 14 bases between them. The CDR3 bases are TGTGCCAGCAGTCTTTTATCGGGGGACACAGATACGCAGTATTTT. Protein product: CASSLLSGDTDTQYF.

The rearrangement joins TRBV5-1 to TRBJ2-7, with 9 bases lining up with TRBD2. The V segment lost 0 bases and the J segment 0 bases; nucleotides outside the gene matches: 4. The CDR3 is 16 residues long. Germline V gene lookup returns CDR1 SGHRS and CDR2 YFSETQ. The CDR3 DNA follows: TGCGCCAGCAGCTTGGGTGCGGGGGGGAGCTCCTACGAGCAGTACTTC. Protein: CASSLGAGGSSYEQYF.

This chain uses TRBV6-5 with TRBJ2-2, with 9 positions matching TRBD1. This CDR3 spans 14 amino acids. With V trimmed by 6 bases and J by 3 bases, 2 bases remained unmatched. Germline V gene data show CDR1 as MNHEY and CDR2 as SVGAGI. CDR3 DNA sequence: TGTGCCAGCAGACGGACAGGGGACACCGGGGAGCTGTTTTTT. This encodes CASRRTGDTGELFF.